This T cell receptor (beta chain) derives from a study of CD8 T cells in ankylosing spondylitis. Study-wide findings and caveats: Ankylosing spondylitis blood appeared to be characterized by a TCR beta motif of roughly eight highly homologous variants. Some motif variants were previously reported in reactive arthritis synovial fluid and blood. Reported data indicate significant enrichment of disease-linked clones within matched ankylosing spondylitis synovial fluid.

This CDR3 is built from 14 residues. Germline V CDR1 and CDR2: SNHLY, FYNNEI. The ends were cut back, 4 bases at V and 7 bases at J, with 11 bases in the middle. Quantitative 5'-RACE with molecular barcodes generated TCR beta libraries. TCRdb reprocessed the 5' RACE reads with MiXCR, giving one entry per CDR3 protein. The data show under 950,000 distinct CDR3 sequences, over 15% seen once. This clonotype was detected only a few times. Its antigen is currently unknown. This rearrangement joins TRBV2 to TRBJ1-6; D may be TRBD1 (5 bases). The material sequenced was blood, either unsorted or a sorted T cell fraction (not recorded which). The sequence was obtained from a male donor with ankylosing spondylitis. The CDR3 is CASSAGLSNSPLHF. In DNA, the CDR3 is TGTGCCAGCAGTGCAGGGCTATCGAATTCACCCCTCCACTTT. Full variable domain (outside the CDR3, taken from reference TRBV2 and TRBJ1-6): EPEVTQTPSHQVTQMGQEVILRCVPISNHLYFYWYRQILGQKVEFLVSFYNNEISEKSEIFDDQFSVERPDGSNFTLKIRSTKLEDSAMYFCASSAGLSNSPLHFGNGTRLTVT.